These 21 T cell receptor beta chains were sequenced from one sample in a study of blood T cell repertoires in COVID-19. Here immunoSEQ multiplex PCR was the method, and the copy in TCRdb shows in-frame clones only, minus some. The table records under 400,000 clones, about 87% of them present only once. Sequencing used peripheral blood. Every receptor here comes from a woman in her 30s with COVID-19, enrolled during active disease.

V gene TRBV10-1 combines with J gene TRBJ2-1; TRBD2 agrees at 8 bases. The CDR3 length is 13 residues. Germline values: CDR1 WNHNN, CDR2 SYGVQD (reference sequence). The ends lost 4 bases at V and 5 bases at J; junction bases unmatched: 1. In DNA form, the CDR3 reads TGCGCCAGCAGTGGACTAGCGAACAATGAGCAGTTCTTC. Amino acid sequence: CASSGLANNEQFF.

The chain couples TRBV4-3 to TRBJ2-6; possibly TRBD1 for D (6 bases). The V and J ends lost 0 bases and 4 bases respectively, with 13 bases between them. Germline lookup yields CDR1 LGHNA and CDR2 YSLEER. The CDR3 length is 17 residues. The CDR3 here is CASSQEMWGRGANVLTF. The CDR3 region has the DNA TGCGCCAGCAGCCAAGAGATGTGGGGGCGGGGGGCCAACGTCCTGACTTTC.

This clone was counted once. CDR3 protein: CASSPQGAGSPLHF. The CDR3, as DNA: TGTGCCAGCTCGCCTCAGGGGGCAGGGTCACCCCTCCACTTT. The chain carries TRBV18 and TRBJ1-6, with 8 nucleotides matching TRBD1. V shed 6 bases, J shed 10 bases, and the junction held 8 bases outside the gene matches. The CDR3 extends over 14 amino acids. Per germline, CDR1 KGHSH and CDR2 LQKENI.

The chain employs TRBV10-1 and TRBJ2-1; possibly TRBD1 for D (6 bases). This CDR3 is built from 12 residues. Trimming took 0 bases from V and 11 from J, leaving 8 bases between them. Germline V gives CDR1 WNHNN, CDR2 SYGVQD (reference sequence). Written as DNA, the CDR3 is TGCGCCAGCAGTGAGTCAGGGGGACAGCAGTTCTTC. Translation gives CASSESGGQQFF.

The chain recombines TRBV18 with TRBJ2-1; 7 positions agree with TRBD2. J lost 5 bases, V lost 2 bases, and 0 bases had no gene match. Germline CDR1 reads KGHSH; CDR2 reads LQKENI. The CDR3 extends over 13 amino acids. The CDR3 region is CASSPAGDNEQFF. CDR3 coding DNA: TGTGCCAGCTCACCAGCGGGGGACAATGAGCAGTTCTTC.

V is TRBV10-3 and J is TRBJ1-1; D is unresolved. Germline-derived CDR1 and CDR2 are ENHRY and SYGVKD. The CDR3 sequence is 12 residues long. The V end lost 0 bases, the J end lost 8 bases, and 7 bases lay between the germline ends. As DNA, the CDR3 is TGTGCCATCAGTGAGTCGAACTTAGAAGCTTTCTTT. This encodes CAISESNLEAFF.

The CDR3 DNA reads as TGCGCCAGCAGCCCGGGACTAGCGGCGCCCACAGATACGCAGTATTTT. Translated: CASSPGLAAPTDTQYF. The chain has TRBV5-1 and TRBJ2-3, with 11 bases matching TRBD2. This CDR3 region has 16 residues. Germline CDR1 reads SGHRS; CDR2 reads YFSETQ. V lost 4 bases to trimming and J lost 2 bases; unmatched junction nucleotides: 6.

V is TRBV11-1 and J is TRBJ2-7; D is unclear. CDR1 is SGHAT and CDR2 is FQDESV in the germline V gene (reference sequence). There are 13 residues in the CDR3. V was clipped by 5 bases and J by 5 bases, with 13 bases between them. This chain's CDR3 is CASSQAGYHEQYF. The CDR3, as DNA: TGTGCCAGCAGCCAGGCAGGCTACCACGAGCAGTACTTC.

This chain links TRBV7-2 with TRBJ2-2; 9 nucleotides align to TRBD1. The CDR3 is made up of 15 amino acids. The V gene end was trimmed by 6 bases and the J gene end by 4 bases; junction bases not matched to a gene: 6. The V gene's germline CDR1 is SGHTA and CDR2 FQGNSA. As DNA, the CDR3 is TGTGCCAGCAGGAAGGGACAGGGATTCACCGGGGAGCTGTTTTTT. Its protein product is CASRKGQGFTGELFF. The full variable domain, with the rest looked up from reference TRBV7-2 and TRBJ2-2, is GAGVSQSPSNKVTEKGKDVELRCDPISGHTALYWYRQSLGQGLEFLIYFQGNSAPDKSGLPSDRFSAERTGGSVSTLTIQRTQQEDSAVYLCASRKGQGFTGELFFGEGSRLTVL.

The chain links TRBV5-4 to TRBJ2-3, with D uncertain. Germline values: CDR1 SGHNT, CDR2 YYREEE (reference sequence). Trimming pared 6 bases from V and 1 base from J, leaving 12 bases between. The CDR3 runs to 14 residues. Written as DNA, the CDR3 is TGTGCCAGCACCGATCAGGTGGGCACAGATACGCAGTATTTT. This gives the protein CASTDQVGTDTQYF. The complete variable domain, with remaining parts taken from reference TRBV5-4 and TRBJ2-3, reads ETGVTQSPTHLIKTRGQQVTLRCSSQSGHNTVSWYQQALGQGPQFIFQYYREEENGRGNFPPRFSGLQFPNYSSELNVNALELDDSALYLCASTDQVGTDTQYFGPGTRLTVL.

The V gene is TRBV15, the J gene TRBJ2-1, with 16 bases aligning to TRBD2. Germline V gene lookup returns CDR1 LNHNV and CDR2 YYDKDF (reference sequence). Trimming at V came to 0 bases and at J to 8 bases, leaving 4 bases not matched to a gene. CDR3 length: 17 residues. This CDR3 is CATSRDRGTSGGDEQFF. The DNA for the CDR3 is TGTGCCACCAGCAGAGATCGCGGGACTAGCGGGGGGGATGAGCAGTTCTTC.

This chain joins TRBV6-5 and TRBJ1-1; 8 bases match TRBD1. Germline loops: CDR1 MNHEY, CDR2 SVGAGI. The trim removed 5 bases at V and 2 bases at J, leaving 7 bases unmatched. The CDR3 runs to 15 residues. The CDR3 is CASSRAGQGNTEAFF. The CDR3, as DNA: TGTGCCAGCAGTAGGGCTGGACAGGGAAACACTGAAGCTTTCTTT.

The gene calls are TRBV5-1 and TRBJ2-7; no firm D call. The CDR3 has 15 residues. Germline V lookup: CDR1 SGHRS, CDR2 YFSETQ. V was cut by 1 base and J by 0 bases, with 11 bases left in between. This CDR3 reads CASSLLVGYSYEQYF. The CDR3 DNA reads TGCGCCAGCAGCTTGCTAGTCGGCTACTCCTACGAGCAGTACTTC. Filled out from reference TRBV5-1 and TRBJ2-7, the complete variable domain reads KAGVTQTPRYLIKTRGQQVTLSCSPISGHRSVSWYQQTPGQGLQFLFEYFSETQRNKGNFPGRFSGRQFSNSRSEMNVSTLELGDSALYLCASSLLVGYSYEQYFGPGTRLTVT.

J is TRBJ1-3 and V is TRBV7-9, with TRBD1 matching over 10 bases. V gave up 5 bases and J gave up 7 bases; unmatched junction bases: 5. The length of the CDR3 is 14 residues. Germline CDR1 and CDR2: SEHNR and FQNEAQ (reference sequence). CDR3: CASSLRQGANTIYF. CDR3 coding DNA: TGTGCCAGCAGCCTTCGACAGGGGGCTAACACCATATATTTT.

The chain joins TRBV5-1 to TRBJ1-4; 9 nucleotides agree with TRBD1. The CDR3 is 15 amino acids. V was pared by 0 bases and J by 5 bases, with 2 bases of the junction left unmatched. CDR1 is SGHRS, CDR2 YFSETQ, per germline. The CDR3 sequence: CASSLAGQGNEKLFF. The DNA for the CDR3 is TGCGCCAGCAGCTTGGCGGGACAGGGAAATGAAAAACTGTTTTTT.

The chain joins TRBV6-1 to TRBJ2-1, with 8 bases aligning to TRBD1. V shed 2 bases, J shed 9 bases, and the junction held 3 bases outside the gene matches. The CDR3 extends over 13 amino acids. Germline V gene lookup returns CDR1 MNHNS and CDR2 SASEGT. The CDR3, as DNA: TGTGCCAGCAGTGAACAGGGGGCAGGTGAGCAGTTCTTC. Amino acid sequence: CASSEQGAGEQFF.

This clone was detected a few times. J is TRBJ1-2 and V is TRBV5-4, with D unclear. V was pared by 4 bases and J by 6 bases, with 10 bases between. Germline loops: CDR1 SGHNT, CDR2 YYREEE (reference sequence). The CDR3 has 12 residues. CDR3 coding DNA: TGTGCCAGCAGCGTGGACGGAGATGGCTACACCTTC. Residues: CASSVDGDGYTF.

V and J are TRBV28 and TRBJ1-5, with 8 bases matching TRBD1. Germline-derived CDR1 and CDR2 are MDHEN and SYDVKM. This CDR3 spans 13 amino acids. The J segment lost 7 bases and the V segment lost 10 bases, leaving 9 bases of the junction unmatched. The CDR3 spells CATLDRGDQPQHF. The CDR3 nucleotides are TGTGCCACTCTAGACAGGGGTGACCAGCCCCAGCATTTT.

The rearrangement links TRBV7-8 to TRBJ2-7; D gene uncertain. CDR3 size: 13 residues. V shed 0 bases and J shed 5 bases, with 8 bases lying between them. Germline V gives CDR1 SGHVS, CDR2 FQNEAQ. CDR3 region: CASSLAGSDEQYF. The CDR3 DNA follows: TGTGCCAGCAGCTTAGCCGGTTCGGACGAGCAGTACTTC.

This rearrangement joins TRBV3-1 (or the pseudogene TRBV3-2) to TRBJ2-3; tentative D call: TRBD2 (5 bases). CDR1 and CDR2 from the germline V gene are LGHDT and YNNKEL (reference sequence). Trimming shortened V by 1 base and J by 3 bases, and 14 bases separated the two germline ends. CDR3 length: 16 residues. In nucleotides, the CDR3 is TGTGCCAGCAGCCAAGCCGCGGGCCTTGGAACAGATACGCAGTATTTT. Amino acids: CASSQAAGLGTDTQYF.

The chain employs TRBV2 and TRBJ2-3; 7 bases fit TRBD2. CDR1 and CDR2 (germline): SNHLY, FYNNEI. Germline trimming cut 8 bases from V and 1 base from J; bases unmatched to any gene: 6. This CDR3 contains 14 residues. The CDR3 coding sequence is TGTGCCAGCCCGGGGCTAGCGGGCACAGATACGCAGTATTTT. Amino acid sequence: CASPGLAGTDTQYF.